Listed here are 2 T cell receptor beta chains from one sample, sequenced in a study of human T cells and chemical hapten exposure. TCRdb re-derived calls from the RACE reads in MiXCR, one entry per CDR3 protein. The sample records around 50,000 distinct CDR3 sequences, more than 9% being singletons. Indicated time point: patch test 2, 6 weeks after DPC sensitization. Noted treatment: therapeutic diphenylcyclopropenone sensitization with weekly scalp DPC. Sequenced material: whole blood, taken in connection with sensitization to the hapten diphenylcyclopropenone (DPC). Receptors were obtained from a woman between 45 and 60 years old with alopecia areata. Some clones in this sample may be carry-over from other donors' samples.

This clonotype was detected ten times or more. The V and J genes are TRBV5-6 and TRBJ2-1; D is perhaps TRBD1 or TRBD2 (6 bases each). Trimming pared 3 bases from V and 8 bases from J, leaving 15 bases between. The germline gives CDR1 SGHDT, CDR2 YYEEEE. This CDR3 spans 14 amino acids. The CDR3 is CASSWGAEGYEQFF. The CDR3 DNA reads TGTGCCAGCAGCTGGGGGGCCGAGGGGTATGAGCAGTTCTTC. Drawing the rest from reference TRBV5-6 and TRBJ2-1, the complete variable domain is DAGVTQSPTHLIKTRGQQVTLRCSPKSGHDTVSWYQQALGQGPQFIFQYYEEEERQRGNFPDRFSGHQFPNYSSELNVNALLLGDSALYLCASSWGAEGYEQFFGPGTRLTVL.

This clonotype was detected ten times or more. DNA for the CDR3: TGTGCCAGCAGCTTAGATCGGGGTCGCGAGCAGTTCTTC. This gives the protein CASSLDRGREQFF. This sequence joins TRBV11-3 and TRBJ2-1; weak D call: TRBD2 (5 bases). The CDR3 has 13 residues. Trimming removed 0 bases at V and 10 bases at J, with 10 bases between. Germline V gene sequence: CDR1 SGHNT, CDR2 YENEEA.